Listed below are T cell receptor beta chains from one sample, sequenced in a study of shared clonotypes between healthy human individuals. The repertoire was sequenced with immunoSEQ multiplex PCR; TCRdb's copy has only in-frame clones and lacks some. The sample has approximately 2,200,000 clones; under 95% are singletons. The sequencing sample was made of naive CD8+ T cells from PBMCs. The origin of the receptors is a man younger than 30 in good health. Some clones in this sample may be carry-over from other donors' samples. Each CDR3 is given with its conserved first and last residue. The D gene is left open where the match is weak. A row's size may be missing; if present it is once, few, many or a size class.

clone_size	v_call	d_call	j_call	cdr3_nt	cdr3_aa
NA	TRBV9	NA	TRBJ2-1	TGTGCCAGCAGCGTTAGCCGACTCCCGGGATACAATGAGCAGTTCTTC	CASSVSRLPGYNEQFF
once	TRBV11-2	NA	TRBJ2-1	TGTGCCAGCAGCTTAGGACCCAGCAGAAAGGATTACTCCTACAATGAGCAGTTCTTC	CASSLGPSRKDYSYNEQFF
NA	TRBV13	NA	TRBJ1-2	TGTGCCAGCAGCTTTGGCGTATCGGATGGCTACACCTTC	CASSFGVSDGYTF
NA	TRBV18	NA	TRBJ2-7	TGTGCCAGCTCCCCCCTACTATACGAGCAGTACTTC	CASSPLLYEQYF
NA	TRBV30	NA	TRBJ2-2	TGTGCCTGGAGTCGGGAGAACACCGGGGAGCTGTTTTTT	CAWSRENTGELFF
NA	TRBV19	NA	TRBJ2-5	TGTGCCAGTAGTATAGGGGGACTCCTTCGGGAGACCCAGTACTTC	CASSIGGLLRETQYF
NA	TRBV27	TRBD2	TRBJ2-1	TGTGCCAGCAGTTTATCCCTAGCGGGACCCTACAATGAGCAGTTCTTC	CASSLSLAGPYNEQFF
NA	TRBV6-1	NA	TRBJ2-7	TGTGCCAGCAATCTTGGGGCAGTCTACGAGCAGTACTTC	CASNLGAVYEQYF
NA	TRBV6-6	TRBD1	TRBJ1-5	TGTGCCAGCAGTTACCACAGGGGGCTCTCCCAGCCCCAGCATTTT	CASSYHRGLSQPQHF
NA	TRBV13	TRBD2	TRBJ2-5	TGTGCCAGCAGCTTAGGTAGCGGGGACCCCCGGGGGACCCAGTACTTC	CASSLGSGDPRGTQYF
NA	TRBV27	NA	TRBJ1-4	TGTGCCAGCAGTTCTCAACTTCGGGTCACAGGAGCAACTAATGAAAAACTGTTTTTT	CASSSQLRVTGATNEKLFF
NA	TRBV7-6	NA	TRBJ2-7	TGTGCCAGCAGCTACCTTGGGGAGTCCCACGAGCAGTACTTC	CASSYLGESHEQYF
NA	TRBV5-4	NA	TRBJ2-7	TGTGCCAGCAGCTATCAGAGCCCCTCCGGCGAGCAGTACTTC	CASSYQSPSGEQYF
NA	TRBV30	NA	TRBJ2-7	TGTGCCTGGAGTAAAGGGGTCGAGCAGTACTTC	CAWSKGVEQYF
NA	TRBV6-6	TRBD1	TRBJ2-7	TGTGCCAGCACCGAACGGGACAGGGTGTGGGACGAGCAGTACTTC	CASTERDRVWDEQYF
NA	TRBV14	NA	TRBJ2-5	TGTGCCAGCAGCCAAGGCCAATGGGGGGAAATGGAGACCCAGTACTTC	CASSQGQWGEMETQYF
once	TRBV19	TRBD1	TRBJ1-1	TGTGCCAGTAGTATAGACCGAGACAGGGGTCGGACTGAAGCTTTCTTT	CASSIDRDRGRTEAFF
NA	TRBV28	NA	TRBJ2-7	TGTGCCAGCAGTTTCGGGGACTCCTACGAGCAGTACTTC	CASSFGDSYEQYF
NA	TRBV27	TRBD1	TRBJ2-7	TGTGCCAGCAGTTACGGGACAGGGTCCTACGAGCAGTACTTC	CASSYGTGSYEQYF
NA	TRBV6-4	TRBD1	TRBJ2-3	TGTGCCAGCAGTGTTACGACAGGGGTGGATACGCAGTATTTT	CASSVTTGVDTQYF
NA	TRBV7-2	NA	TRBJ1-1	TGTGCCAGCAGCTTTTTTCCCCAGACTGAAGCTTTCTTT	CASSFFPQTEAFF
NA	TRBV18	NA	TRBJ1-1	TGTGCCAGCTCACCAGAGCCTATCGGCACTGAAGCTTTCTTT	CASSPEPIGTEAFF
NA	TRBV4-3	NA	TRBJ2-7	TGCGCCAGCAGCCAAGGGTCAGCTAGAGGGTACGAGCAGTACTTC	CASSQGSARGYEQYF
NA	TRBV29-1	TRBD1	TRBJ2-1	TGCAGCGTTTTGGACAGGGAAAACGACAATGAGCAGTTCTTC	CSVLDRENDNEQFF
NA	TRBV18	TRBD1	TRBJ1-5	TGTGCCAGCGGGGACAGCCGCAGCAATCAGCCCCAGCATTTT	CASGDSRSNQPQHF
NA	TRBV20-1	NA	TRBJ1-2	TGCAGTGCTAGAGATCTCCGTGGCTACACCTTC	CSARDLRGYTF
NA	TRBV30	NA	TRBJ2-2	TGTGCCTGGAGTGTACGGGGGGCAAGGGCCGGGGAGCTGTTTTTT	CAWSVRGARAGELFF
NA	TRBV19	TRBD1	TRBJ1-5	TGTGCCAGTAGTATTAAGACAGGGTTAAATCAGCCCCAGCATTTT	CASSIKTGLNQPQHF
NA	TRBV4-1	NA	TRBJ2-3	TGCGCCAGCAGCCCCTACCCCCCCGGGAAGGTCACAGATACGCAGTATTTT	CASSPYPPGKVTDTQYF
NA	TRBV9	TRBD2	TRBJ2-1	TGTGCCAGCAGCGTCGAAGGACTAGCGGATGAGCAGTTCTTC	CASSVEGLADEQFF
NA	TRBV28	NA	TRBJ1-6	TGTGCCAGCAGTTGGGGATCACCCCTCCACTTT	CASSWGSPLHF
few	TRBV7-6	TRBD2	TRBJ2-1	TGTGCCAGCAGCTTAGGGCGGGAGTGGGGTGAGCAGTTCTTC	CASSLGREWGEQFF
NA	TRBV15	NA	TRBJ1-1	TGTGCCACCAGCAGAGATGGCGCAAACCTGAACACTGAAGCTTTCTTT	CATSRDGANLNTEAFF
few	TRBV5-1	TRBD1	TRBJ1-1	TGCGCCAGCAGCCCGAAAGGACAGGTTCTTAGGACTGAAGCTTTCTTT	CASSPKGQVLRTEAFF
NA	TRBV6-5	TRBD2	TRBJ2-3	TGTGCCAGCAGTTATGGGTGGGAGGGCTCCAGAGATACGCAGTATTTT	CASSYGWEGSRDTQYF
once	TRBV11-2	NA	TRBJ2-7	TGTGCCAGCAGCTTAGATCGAACCTACGAGCAGTACTTC	CASSLDRTYEQYF
NA	TRBV6-5	TRBD1	TRBJ1-5	TGTGCCAGCAGGCAGGGGGCAAGCAATCAGCCCCAGCATTTT	CASRQGASNQPQHF
NA	TRBV25-1	NA	TRBJ2-7	TGTGCCAGTGGGACCTCCTACGAGCAGTACTTC	CASGTSYEQYF
NA	TRBV7-3	NA	TRBJ2-1	TGTGCCAGCAGCTTAAACTCCGGAGTCTCCTACAATGAGCAGTTCTTC	CASSLNSGVSYNEQFF
NA	TRBV10-1	NA	TRBJ2-1	TGCGCCAGCAGTGAGTCCCCGCCGGAATACAATGAGCAGTTCTTC	CASSESPPEYNEQFF
NA	TRBV2	NA	TRBJ2-7	TGTGCCAGCCCCGGGCAGCTCCTGGGGGACGAGCAGTACTTC	CASPGQLLGDEQYF
NA	TRBV7-3	TRBD2	TRBJ2-1	TGTGCCAGCAGCCGACTAGCGGGAGGGCCGATCCACAATGAGCAGTTCTTC	CASSRLAGGPIHNEQFF
NA	TRBV9	NA	TRBJ2-5	TGTGCCAGCAGCGTACCAGCGGATGACTCGTCCGTAGAGACCCAGTACTTC	CASSVPADDSSVETQYF
NA	TRBV7-9	NA	TRBJ2-2	TGTGCCAGCAGCTTCGGGCCCGGGGAGCTGTTTTTT	CASSFGPGELFF
NA	TRBV5-6	TRBD2	TRBJ2-1	TGTGCCAGCAGCCCTGTAGCGGGAGGGCCCAATGAGCAGTTCTTC	CASSPVAGGPNEQFF
once	TRBV15	NA	TRBJ2-3	TGTGCCACCAGCAGAGATCGCCTGATCTTCGGGCCTACAGATACGCAGTATTTT	CATSRDRLIFGPTDTQYF
NA	TRBV7-9	TRBD2	TRBJ2-3	TGTGCCAGCAGCCGGATAGCGGGAGGGCCGCATACGCAGTATTTT	CASSRIAGGPHTQYF
NA	TRBV18	NA	TRBJ2-1	TGTGCCAGCTCACCGGAGGGTTATGAGCAGTTCTTC	CASSPEGYEQFF
NA	TRBV30	TRBD1	TRBJ1-1	TGTGCCTGGAGTGTAGGGGGCAGAACTGAAGCTTTCTTT	CAWSVGGRTEAFF
few	TRBV7-9	TRBD2	TRBJ2-6	TGTGCCAGCAGCATTTTTCGGGGGGATGCTGGGGCCAACGTCCTGACTTTC	CASSIFRGDAGANVLTF
NA	TRBV7-8	NA	TRBJ2-3	TGTGCCAGCAGCTCCCGCCTCACAGATACGCAGTATTTT	CASSSRLTDTQYF
NA	TRBV5-6	NA	TRBJ2-1	TGTGCCAGCAGCCCCAAGGGCTCCTACAATGAGCAGTTCTTC	CASSPKGSYNEQFF
NA	TRBV27	NA	TRBJ2-7	TGTGCCAGCAGTTTCACCCTTGACGGAGCGGGCGAGCAGTACTTC	CASSFTLDGAGEQYF
NA	TRBV7-9	NA	TRBJ2-2	TGTGCCAGCAGCGTGGCAGGGGCAGGGGTTAACACCGGGGAGCTGTTTTTT	CASSVAGAGVNTGELFF
NA	TRBV28	TRBD2	TRBJ2-7	TGTGCCAGCAGTACGGGACTAGCGGGACAGGCCTACGAGCAGTACTTC	CASSTGLAGQAYEQYF
NA	TRBV5-4	NA	TRBJ2-7	TGTGCCAGCAGCTTGGGGCTCACAGGGATTATCAACGAGCAGTACTTC	CASSLGLTGIINEQYF
NA	TRBV25-1	NA	TRBJ2-4	TGTGCCAGCAGCCGCCGAGATGGGGGAGAAAACATTCAGTACTTC	CASSRRDGGENIQYF
NA	TRBV29-1	NA	TRBJ2-1	TGCAGCGTTGCAACGGGGGACTTTTACAATGAGCAGTTCTTC	CSVATGDFYNEQFF
NA	TRBV30	TRBD1	TRBJ2-4	TGTGCTCACGAAGGGGGCCGAAACATTCAGTACTTC	CAHEGGRNIQYF
few	TRBV29-1	NA	TRBJ1-1	TGCAGCGGCAGGCAAATGAACACTGAAGCTTTCTTT	CSGRQMNTEAFF